This paragraph reports one T cell receptor (beta chain). Its cognate antigen is unknown. The data belong to a study of T-cell reconstitution after alpha-beta-depleted transplantation in children. General study results and limits: About two months after transplant, alpha-beta T cells reportedly came from several hundred expanded graft clones.

CDR3 length: 18 residues. Germline V lookup: CDR1 SGDLS, CDR2 YYNGEE. J gave up 5 bases and V 0 bases, and 10 bases lay outside the gene matches. The library targeted TCRbeta and was prepared with unique molecular identifiers. TCRdb re-analysed the PCR reads in MiXCR, keeping a single row per CDR3 protein. The table lists about a million distinct CDR3 sequences, about 29% of them singletons. This sequence originates from a boy in the first two years of life who had a stem cell transplant for SCID, so the T cells may come from the graft donor. The sequences come from PBMCs, mostly from graft donor cells, collected 360 days after TCRalphabeta/CD19-depleted stem cell transplant. The chain employs TRBV9 and TRBJ2-2, with 10 bases fitting TRBD1. DNA for the CDR3: TGTGCCAGCAGCGTAGAAGGGACAGGGGCTACGGGGACCGGGGAGCTGTTTTTT. Amino acids: CASSVEGTGATGTGELFF.